This T cell receptor (beta chain) was obtained from a study of blood T cell repertoires in COVID-19. The trim removed 8 bases at V and 6 bases at J, leaving 7 bases unmatched. This CDR3 comprises 13 residues. Per germline, CDR1 MDHEN and CDR2 SYDVKM. Clones were sequenced by immunoSEQ multiplex PCR, and TCRdb holds only the in-frame ones, with some missing. The profile covers fewer than 80,000 clones, with 87% appearing a single time and just over 8% taken by the ten largest. Sequenced: peripheral blood. The chain couples TRBV28 to TRBJ1-5; 7 bases align to TRBD1. This clonotype was sampled from a man aged 25 to 45 with acute or convalescent COVID-19. The CDR3 nucleotides read TGTGCCAGCTCCCCCGACAGGGTTCAGCCCCAGCATTTT. The encoded protein is CASSPDRVQPQHF.